This TCR beta chain was identified in a study of human T cells and chemical hapten exposure. Study details: The patient population, which was mostly female, had alopecia areata, totalis or universalis.

CDR3 length: 13 amino acids. Germline assignment: CDR1 LNHNV and CDR2 YYDKDF (reference sequence). V lost 1 base, J lost 6 bases, and 9 bases lay in between. TCRdb re-derived calls from the RACE reads in MiXCR, one entry per CDR3 protein. In the table there are tens of thousands of distinct CDR3 sequences, more than 6.5% of which are singletons. This clonotype occurred many times. Time point reported: patch test 2, 6 weeks after DPC sensitization. Treatment of the sample: therapeutic diphenylcyclopropenone sensitization with weekly scalp DPC. At every patch-test visit, blood was drawn before the patch test was applied.

The source material was whole blood, sampled in connection with sensitization to the hapten diphenylcyclopropenone (DPC). The clonotype was recovered from a woman aged 25 to 45 with alopecia areata. Some clones in this sample may be carry-over from other donors' samples. The chain employs TRBV15 and TRBJ2-5, with unresolved D. This CDR3 is CATSRGVEKTQYF. CDR3 DNA: TGTGCCACCAGCAGAGGGGTCGAAAAGACCCAGTACTTC.